This TCR beta chain was identified in a study of blood T cell repertoires in COVID-19. Study information: Samples of COVID-19 (acute and convalescent) were obtained from the United States, Italy and Spain. T cells, B-cell-depleted T cells, or PBMCs provided the cDNA or gDNA that served as material.

The table came from immunoSEQ multiplex PCR; TCRdb's copy has only in-frame clones and leaves some out. Of some 230,000 clones listed, about 86% were seen once; the top ten hold about 9.4%. This clone has just one count. J lost 2 bases, V lost 2 bases, and 5 bases had no gene match. Germline assignment: CDR1 SGHNT and CDR2 YENEEA. CDR3 length: 16 residues. Patients from Seattle were sampled longitudinally, starting during active infection. The J gene is TRBJ2-3, the V gene TRBV11-3; TRBD2 aligns across 9 bases. Input material: peripheral blood. This clonotype was obtained from a woman aged 45-59 years with COVID-19, enrolled during active disease. CDR3 bases: TGTGCCAGCAGCTTATACAAGCGGGGGGACACAGATACGCAGTATTTT. Encoded protein: CASSLYKRGDTDTQYF.